The sample holds many counts of the clone carrying this TCR beta chain. The antigen remains undetermined. No treatment of any kind had been given to any patient before thyroid surgery. The germline CDR1 and CDR2 sequences are KGHDR and SFDVKD. V was pared by 0 bases and J by 9 bases, with 7 bases between. The CDR3 totals 12 residues. The sample comes from a study of metastatic and nonmetastatic thyroid tumors. Study-wide background: The comparison covered peripheral blood and tumor or nodule tissue in malignant and benign thyroid patients. Study-level findings and limits: Reported TCR beta diversity, measured in blood and tumor, was significantly higher for malignant thyroid tumors than for benign nodules.

TCRdb reassembled clones from the PCR reads with MiXCR. The sample has about 42,000 clones; around an eighth are singletons. The rearrangement links TRBV24-1 to TRBJ1-2, with D uncertain. This clonotype was sampled from a male donor with papillary thyroid cancer or a benign thyroid nodule (not recorded which). Some clones in this sample may be carry-over from other donors' samples. The specimen was blood. Written as DNA, the CDR3 is TGTGCCACCAGTGATTTGGGTTTTCGCTACACCTTC. Its translation: CATSDLGFRYTF.